This passage covers 12 T cell receptor beta chains from one sample sequenced in a study of chemoradiotherapy in HPV16-positive cancers (dated 2022 in TCRdb). Libraries came from the immunoSEQ multiplex PCR assay. TCRdb stores this immuneACCESS table with in-frame sequences only. Part of the clones is absent; in the studies checked, under half of the shortfall reflects unresolved V genes, and no reason is known for the rest. The sample table records thousands of clones; 87% of these occur just once. Of the sample, about 4% is held by the ten largest clones. The sequencing used tumor tissue, collected from a patient who underwent chemoradiotherapy. The source is a human donor with HPV-associated anogenital cancer.

The rearrangement uses TRBV9 and TRBJ2-7; 10 positions match TRBD2. The CDR3 is 15 amino acids. V shed 0 bases and J 6 bases; nucleotides not matched to a gene: 6. Per the germline V gene, CDR1 is SGDLS and CDR2 is YYNGEE. The CDR3 reads CASSVEASGSLEQYF. CDR3 bases: TGTGCCAGCAGCGTAGAGGCTAGCGGGAGTCTCGAGCAGTACTTC.

The chain joins TRBV13 to TRBJ2-2; D unclear. The CDR3 is 15 residues long. CDR1 is PRHDT and CDR2 is FYEKMQ in the germline V gene (reference sequence). The V gene lost 4 bases and the J gene lost 2 bases, with 11 bases spanning the gap. The CDR3 protein is CASSSQVINTGELFF. The CDR3 bases are TGTGCCAGCAGCTCCCAGGTGATCAACACCGGGGAGCTGTTTTTT.

The chain carries TRBV27 and TRBJ1-1, with unresolved D. The CDR3 has 15 amino acids. CDR1 is MNHEY and CDR2 is SMNVEV in the germline V gene (reference sequence). Trimming pared 0 bases from V and 0 bases from J, leaving 8 bases between. The CDR3 sequence is CASSLSNSLNTEAFF. The CDR3, as DNA: TGTGCCAGCAGTTTATCAAACAGTCTGAACACTGAAGCTTTCTTT.

The chain employs TRBV29-1 and TRBJ1-2; no firm D call. Looked up from germline, CDR1 is SQVTM and CDR2 is ANQGSEA. The CDR3 is 14 amino acids. V lost 6 bases and J lost 4, with 18 bases in between. The CDR3 loop is CSVVPAMISYGYTF. The CDR3 bases are TGCAGCGTCGTCCCGGCCATGATTTCCTATGGCTACACCTTC.

The chain is built from TRBV19 and TRBJ1-1; D not certain. Looked up from germline, CDR1 is LNHDA and CDR2 is SQIVND (reference sequence). The CDR3 runs to 13 residues. Trimming took off 7 bases at V and 0 bases at J, with 9 bases between the two ends. CDR3 region: CASTASLNTEAFF. The DNA of the CDR3 is TGTGCCAGTACGGCCAGCCTGAACACTGAAGCTTTCTTT.

This rearrangement joins TRBV19 to TRBJ2-1, with 9 bases fitting TRBD2. This CDR3 is 15 amino acids long. Per germline, CDR1 LNHDA and CDR2 SQIVND (reference sequence). The V segment lost 6 bases and the J segment 0 bases; nucleotides outside the gene matches: 3. Here the CDR3 DNA reads TGTGCCAGTAGCTCTAGCGGGATCTCCTACAATGAGCAGTTCTTC. This translates into CASSSSGISYNEQFF.

The chain carries TRBV4-2 and TRBJ2-1; TRBD2 agrees at 7 bases. V shed 2 bases, J shed 0 bases, and the junction held 10 bases outside the gene matches. The CDR3 loop spans 18 amino acids. Germline V lookup: CDR1 LGHNA, CDR2 YNFKEQ. In nucleotides, the CDR3 is TGTGCCAGCAGCCAACCTAGCGGTTCGGGGGACTCCTACAATGAGCAGTTCTTC. Its protein is CASSQPSGSGDSYNEQFF.

The V gene is TRBV6-6, the J gene TRBJ2-2; the D is unclear. Trimming removed 5 bases from V and 0 bases from J, with 10 bases in between. This CDR3 comprises 15 residues. In germline, CDR1 is MNHNY, CDR2 SVGAGI (reference sequence). DNA of the CDR3: TGTGCCAGCAGTGGCCCTATGACGAACACCGGGGAGCTGTTTTTT. Amino acids: CASSGPMTNTGELFF.

This rearrangement joins TRBV5-1 to TRBJ2-3, with 11 nucleotides matching TRBD1. The CDR3 runs to 19 residues. V lost 3 bases and J lost 0; bases outside the gene matches: 12. The germline CDR1 and CDR2 sequences are SGHRS and YFSETQ. CDR3 DNA: TGCGCCAGCAGCTCCTTGACCTTCGGACAGGGGGCCAGCACAGATACGCAGTATTTT. Translated: CASSSLTFGQGASTDTQYF.

This sequence joins TRBV4-3 and TRBJ2-2; TRBD2 matches 8 bases. The germline CDR1 and CDR2 sequences are LGHNA and YSLEER. CDR3 size: 16 residues. V dropped 0 bases and J dropped 5; count of bases not matched to a gene: 5. The CDR3 here is CASSQDYAGGTGELFF. The DNA of the CDR3 is TGCGCCAGCAGCCAAGATTATGCGGGAGGAACCGGGGAGCTGTTTTTT.

The chain couples TRBV28 to TRBJ2-7; D unresolved. The CDR3 has 15 amino acids. Between the trimmed V and J ends, which lost 1 base and 0 bases, there was a span of 10 bases. In germline, CDR1 is MDHEN, CDR2 SYDVKM. CDR3 sequence (DNA): TGTGCCAGCAGTTTATTAGGCGGTATCTCCTACGAGCAGTACTTC. Its translation: CASSLLGGISYEQYF.

V and J are TRBV29-1 and TRBJ1-5, with D uncertain. The CDR3 loop spans 13 amino acids. The ends were cut back, 4 bases at V and 5 bases at J, with 12 bases in the middle. Germline V lookup: CDR1 SQVTM, CDR2 ANQGSEA. The DNA for the CDR3 is TGCAGCGTTGTCCCAGCGGGCGATCAGCCCCAGCATTTT. As protein: CSVVPAGDQPQHF.